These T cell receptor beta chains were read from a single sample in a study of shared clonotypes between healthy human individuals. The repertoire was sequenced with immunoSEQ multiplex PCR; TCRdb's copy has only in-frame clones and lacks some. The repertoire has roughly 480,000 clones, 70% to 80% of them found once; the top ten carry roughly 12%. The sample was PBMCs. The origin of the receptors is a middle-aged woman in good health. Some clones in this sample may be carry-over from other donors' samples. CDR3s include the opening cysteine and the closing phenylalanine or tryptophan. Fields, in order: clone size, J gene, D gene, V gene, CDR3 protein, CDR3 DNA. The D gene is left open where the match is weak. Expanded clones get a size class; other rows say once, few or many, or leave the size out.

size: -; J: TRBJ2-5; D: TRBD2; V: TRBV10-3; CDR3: CAISEGLAAEETQYF; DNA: TGTGCCATCAGTGAGGGACTAGCGGCGGAAGAGACCCAGTACTTC
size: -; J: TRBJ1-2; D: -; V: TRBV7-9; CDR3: CASSRDSSVSGYTF; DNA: TGTGCCAGCAGCCGGGACTCCTCGGTGAGTGGCTACACCTTC
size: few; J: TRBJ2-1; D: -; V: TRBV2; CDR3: CASQGREGRNEQFF; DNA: TGTGCCAGCCAGGGGAGGGAGGGACGCAATGAGCAGTTCTTC
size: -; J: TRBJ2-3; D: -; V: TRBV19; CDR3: CASSIRPPTDTQYF; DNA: TGTGCCAGTAGTATACGGCCCCCCACAGATACGCAGTATTTT
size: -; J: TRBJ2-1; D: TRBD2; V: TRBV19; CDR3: CASSISLAGAYNEQFF; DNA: TGTGCCAGTAGTATCTCTTTAGCGGGAGCCTACAATGAGCAGTTCTTC
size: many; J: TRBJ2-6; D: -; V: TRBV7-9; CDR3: CASSARDSGANVLTF; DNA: TGTGCCAGCAGCGCCAGGGACTCTGGGGCCAACGTCCTGACTTTC
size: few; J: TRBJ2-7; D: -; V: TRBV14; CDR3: CASSQGAREQYF; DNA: TGTGCCAGCAGCCAAGGAGCCCGCGAGCAGTACTTC
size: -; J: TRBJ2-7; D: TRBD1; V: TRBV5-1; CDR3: CASSRTTGSNEQYF; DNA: TGCGCCAGCAGCAGGACGACAGGGTCGAACGAGCAGTACTTC
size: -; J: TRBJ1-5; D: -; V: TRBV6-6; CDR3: CASSTQGLNQPQHF; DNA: TGTGCCAGCAGTACCCAGGGGTTGAATCAGCCCCAGCATTTT
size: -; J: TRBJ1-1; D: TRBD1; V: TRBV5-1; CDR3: CASSLAGGRSEAFF; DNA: TGCGCCAGCAGCTTGGCAGGGGGGCGCAGTGAAGCTTTCTTT
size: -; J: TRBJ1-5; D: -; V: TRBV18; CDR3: CASSPGQKYSNQPQHF; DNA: TGTGCCAGCTCACCGGGGCAGAAATATAGCAATCAGCCCCAGCATTTT
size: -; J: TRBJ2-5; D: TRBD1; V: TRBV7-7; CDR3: CASSLARGPQETQYF; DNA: TGTGCCAGCAGCTTAGCCAGGGGGCCCCAAGAGACCCAGTACTTC
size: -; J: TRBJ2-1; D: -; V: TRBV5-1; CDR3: CASNPQTSNEQFF; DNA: TGCGCCAGCAATCCCCAAACTAGCAATGAGCAGTTCTTC
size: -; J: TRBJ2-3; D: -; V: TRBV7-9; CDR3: CASYSLVLDTQYF; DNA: TGTGCCAGCTATTCCCTGGTCCTGGATACGCAGTATTTT
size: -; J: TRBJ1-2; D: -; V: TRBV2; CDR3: CASRDRLLTYGYTF; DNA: TGTGCCAGCAGGGACAGACTTCTCACCTATGGCTACACCTTC
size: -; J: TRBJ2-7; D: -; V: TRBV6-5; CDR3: CATLAPGIYEQYF; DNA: TGTGCCACTTTAGCACCCGGCATCTACGAGCAGTACTTC
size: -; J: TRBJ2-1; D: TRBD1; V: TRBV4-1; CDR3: CASSLGGKGPLGYNEQFF; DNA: TGCGCCAGCAGCCTAGGGGGCAAGGGACCTCTCGGGTACAATGAGCAGTTCTTC
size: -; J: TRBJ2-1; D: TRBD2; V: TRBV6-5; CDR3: CASSRRPAGEIEQFF; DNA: TGTGCCAGCAGCCGACGGCCAGCGGGAGAGATTGAGCAGTTCTTC
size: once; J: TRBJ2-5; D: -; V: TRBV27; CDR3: CASSLSETETQYF; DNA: TGTGCCAGCAGTTTATCGGAAACAGAGACCCAGTACTTC
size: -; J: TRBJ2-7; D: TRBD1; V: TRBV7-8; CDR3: CASSLVGAGGGTYEQYF; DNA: TGTGCCAGCAGCTTAGTAGGCGCAGGGGGCGGCACCTACGAGCAGTACTTC
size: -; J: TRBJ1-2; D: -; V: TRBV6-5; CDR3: CASSPDLDDGYTF; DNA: TGTGCCAGCAGTCCTGACCTAGACGATGGCTACACCTTC
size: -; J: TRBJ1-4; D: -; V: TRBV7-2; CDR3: CASSLSGREKLFF; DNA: TGTGCCAGCAGCTTATCAGGGCGAGAAAAACTGTTTTTT
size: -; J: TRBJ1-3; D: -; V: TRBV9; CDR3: CASSALTSHSGNTIYF; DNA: TGTGCCAGCAGCGCCTTGACATCGCACTCTGGAAACACCATATATTTT
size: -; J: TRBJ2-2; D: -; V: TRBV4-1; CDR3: CASSQGQNTGELFF; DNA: TGCGCCAGCAGCCAGGGCCAGAACACCGGGGAGCTGTTTTTT
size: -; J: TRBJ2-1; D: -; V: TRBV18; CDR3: CASSPWKGEGYNEQFF; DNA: TGTGCCAGCTCACCATGGAAGGGAGAGGGCTACAATGAGCAGTTCTTC
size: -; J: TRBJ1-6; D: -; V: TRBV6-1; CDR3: CASSEDAGEGPLHF; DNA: TGTGCCAGCAGTGAAGATGCAGGGGAAGGCCCCCTCCACTTT